The 16 T cell receptor beta chains below all came from one sample that was sequenced in a study of shared clonotypes between healthy human individuals. Method: immunoSEQ multiplex PCR; TCRdb's copy keeps in-frame clones and lacks some. Among about 2.1 million clones listed, approximately 92% were seen once. Only CD45RO-negative cells positively selected for CCR7 counted as naive CD8 cells, so terminally differentiated effector memory CD45RA+ cells were excluded. The sequencing sample was made of naive CD8+ T cells from PBMCs. These TCRs come from a young man in good health. Some clones in this sample may be carry-over from other donors' samples.

This rearrangement joins TRBV19 to TRBJ2-4, with D possibly being TRBD1 (6 bases). Germline CDR1 LNHDA, CDR2 SQIVND (reference sequence). This CDR3 comprises 12 residues. The V and J ends lost 7 bases and 8 bases respectively, with 12 bases between them. CDR3 DNA sequence: TGTGCCAGTATTGGGGGCGCGGACATTCAGTACTTC. Its protein product is CASIGGADIQYF.

The chain's CDR3 is CASSRGNTEAFF. In DNA form, the CDR3 reads TGTGCCAGCAGCAGGGGGAACACTGAAGCTTTCTTT. The chain uses TRBV4-2 and TRBJ1-1; possibly TRBD1 for D (5 bases). Trimming stripped 5 bases from V and 1 base from J, with 5 bases between. Per the germline V gene, CDR1 is LGHNA and CDR2 is YNFKEQ. CDR3 length: 12 residues.

The rearrangement links TRBV29-1 to TRBJ2-7; D may match TRBD1 or TRBD2 (5 bases each). Germline-derived CDR1 and CDR2 are SQVTM and ANQGSEA. The CDR3 covers 15 residues. V was clipped by 6 bases and J by 0 bases, with 18 bases between them. CDR3 bases: TGCAGCGTGGGGGACGGACCTCTTAGCTCCTACGAGCAGTACTTC. Amino acids: CSVGDGPLSSYEQYF.

This chain connects TRBV5-5 to TRBJ1-5; D remains unclear. The CDR3 extends over 16 amino acids. Between the trimmed V and J ends, which lost 4 bases and 7 bases, there was a span of 21 bases. Germline assignment: CDR1 SGHKS and CDR2 YYEKEE (reference sequence). The CDR3 is CASSPDGLSVEQPQHF. In DNA form, the CDR3 reads TGTGCCAGCAGCCCCGACGGACTCTCGGTGGAGCAGCCCCAGCATTTT. Based on the CDR3 plus reference TRBV5-5 and TRBJ1-5, the full variable domain is DAGVTQSPTHLIKTRGQQVTLRCSPISGHKSVSWYQQVLGQGPQFIFQYYEKEERGRGNFPDRFSARQFPNYSSELNVNALLLGDSALYLCASSPDGLSVEQPQHFGDGTRLSIL.

CDR3 protein: CAISPPGEGYTF. In DNA, the CDR3 is TGTGCCATCAGTCCCCCCGGAGAGGGCTACACCTTC. The V and J genes are TRBV10-3 and TRBJ1-2; no definite D call. The CDR3 has 12 amino acids. V was cut by 5 bases and J by 8 bases, with 12 bases left in between. Germline CDR1 reads ENHRY; CDR2 reads SYGVKD.

This chain connects TRBV7-9 to TRBJ2-7, with D tentatively TRBD2 (6 bases). Germline assignment: CDR1 SEHNR and CDR2 FQNEAQ (reference sequence). This CDR3 has 12 residues. The CDR3 spells CVGSSGDREQYF. For the CDR3, the DNA is TGTGTCGGCAGTAGCGGCGATCGCGAGCAGTACTTC.

The chain is built from TRBV27 and TRBJ2-1, with D perhaps matching TRBD2 (5 bases). Germline values: CDR1 MNHEY, CDR2 SMNVEV (reference sequence). The V end lost 7 bases, the J end lost 0 bases, and 13 bases lay between the germline ends. CDR3 length equals 15 residues. The CDR3 nucleotides are TGTGCCAGCACTCTCCGGACTCCCTCCTACAATGAGCAGTTCTTC. It translates to CASTLRTPSYNEQFF.

This rearrangement joins TRBV9 to TRBJ2-5; 8 bases match TRBD1. The CDR3 has 15 amino acids. Germline lookup yields CDR1 SGDLS and CDR2 YYNGEE. Germline trimming cut 3 bases from V and 5 bases from J; bases unmatched to any gene: 9. The CDR3 DNA reads TGTGCCAGCAGCGATGCAGGGGGCGCGGAGGAGACCCAGTACTTC. Encoded protein: CASSDAGGAEETQYF.

About this clone itself: This same CDR3 is encoded by further DNA sequences in the sample. The rearrangement joins TRBV9 to TRBJ2-7, with D perhaps given as TRBD1 or TRBD2 (5 bases each). Trimming removed 3 bases at V and 3 bases at J, with 16 bases between. The CDR3 spans 15 residues. Germline V lookup: CDR1 SGDLS, CDR2 YYNGEE. As DNA, the CDR3 is TGTGCCAGCAGCGCTGCCGGGACGGCCAGCTACGAGCAGTACTTC. This codes for CASSAAGTASYEQYF.

V usage is TRBV5-1 and J usage is TRBJ2-5; 9 bases map to TRBD2. The CDR3 is 17 residues long. CDR1 and CDR2 (germline): SGHRS, YFSETQ. The V and J ends lost 4 bases and 1 base, in that order; junction bases with no gene match: 11. CDR3: CASSTLIAGVSQETQYF. For the CDR3, the DNA is TGCGCCAGCAGCACCTTAATAGCGGGAGTCTCCCAAGAGACCCAGTACTTC.

The V call is TRBV15, the J call TRBJ2-7; D is undetermined. The CDR3 contains 14 residues. Trimming shortened V by 0 bases and J by 2 bases, and 8 bases separated the two germline ends. Germline loops: CDR1 LNHNV, CDR2 YYDKDF (reference sequence). The CDR3, as DNA: TGTGCCACCAGCAGAGAAGGGAATACCTACGAGCAGTACTTC. Residues: CATSREGNTYEQYF.

The DNA of the CDR3 is TGTGCCAGCAGTGAAGATTGGGTGGGGGCAGGAATTCAGCCCCAGCATTTT. Protein sequence: CASSEDWVGAGIQPQHF. The gene calls are TRBV6-1 and TRBJ1-5; tentative D call: TRBD1 (6 bases). The V end was cut by 1 base, the J end by 6 bases, with 19 bases between. The V gene's germline CDR1 is MNHNS and CDR2 SASEGT. This CDR3 region has 17 residues.

Here the CDR3 reads CASSQRRGTGELFF. In DNA form, the CDR3 reads TGTGCCAGCAGCCAAAGGAGGGGGACCGGGGAGCTGTTTTTT. The chain employs TRBV14 and TRBJ2-2; TRBD1 or TRBD2 may be the D gene (6 bases each). The CDR3 runs 14 residues. The ends were cut back, 2 bases at V and 5 bases at J, with 9 bases in the middle. Germline CDR1 SGHDN, CDR2 FVKESK.

The genes are TRBV28 and TRBJ1-2; 8 positions agree with TRBD1. The CDR3 consists of 13 residues. V lost 6 bases to trimming and J lost 8 bases; unmatched junction nucleotides: 8. Germline V lookup: CDR1 MDHEN, CDR2 SYDVKM. Here the CDR3 reads CASSPTGAGGYTF. In nucleotides, the CDR3 is TGTGCCAGCAGCCCGACAGGGGCGGGAGGCTACACCTTC.

This sequence joins TRBV19 and TRBJ1-3; no firm D call. The CDR3 is 15 residues long. Trimming pared 5 bases from V and 0 bases from J, leaving 11 bases between. CDR1 and CDR2 (germline): LNHDA, SQIVND (reference sequence). The CDR3 region has the DNA TGTGCCAGTAGTGTGGACGGTGACTCTGGAAACACCATATATTTT. It is translated as CASSVDGDSGNTIYF.

V usage is TRBV29-1 and J usage is TRBJ2-2; 8 positions agree with TRBD2. The CDR3 is 14 residues long. Looked up from germline, CDR1 is SQVTM and CDR2 is ANQGSEA. V shed 7 bases, J shed 3 bases, and the junction held 7 bases outside the gene matches. The CDR3 bases are TGCAGCGGAAGCGGGAGAGGGGACACCGGGGAGCTGTTTTTT. Translating gives CSGSGRGDTGELFF.